Listed here are 16 T cell receptor beta chains from one sample, sequenced in a study of blood T cell repertoires in COVID-19. Here immunoSEQ multiplex PCR was the method, and the copy in TCRdb shows in-frame clones only, minus some. Of approximately 110,000 clones detected, around 90% appear once; the ten largest clones hold 1.1%. The sequenced material came from peripheral blood. All receptors come from a human donor in a cohort sampled during active COVID-19.

This clone has more than one count but fewer than ten. The chain links TRBV7-9 to TRBJ1-1, with TRBD1 as a possible D gene (5 bases). Germline V CDR1 and CDR2: SEHNR, FQNEAQ (reference sequence). The V and J ends lost 4 bases and 0 bases respectively, with 9 bases between them. This CDR3 spans 14 amino acids. The CDR3 spells CASSSPGVNTEAFF. In DNA form, the CDR3 reads TGTGCCAGCAGCTCCCCGGGGGTGAACACTGAAGCTTTCTTT. The complete variable domain, with remaining parts taken from reference TRBV7-9 and TRBJ1-1, reads DTGVSQNPRHKITKRGQNVTFRCDPISEHNRLYWYRQTLGQGPEFLTYFQNEAQLEKSRLLSDRFSAERPKGSFSTLEIQRTEQGDSAMYLCASSSPGVNTEAFFGQGTRLTVV.

V and J are TRBV5-1 and TRBJ2-7; D might be TRBD2 (5 bases). Germline values: CDR1 SGHRS, CDR2 YFSETQ. The CDR3 spans 14 residues. The germline V and J ends were trimmed by 3 bases and 0 bases, with 10 bases remaining between them. CDR3 region: CASSSHGGSYEQYF. The CDR3 nucleotides are TGCGCCAGCAGCTCACACGGAGGCTCCTACGAGCAGTACTTC.

The rearrangement uses TRBV3-1 (or the pseudogene TRBV3-2) and TRBJ1-2; D is ambiguous. Trimming took 1 base from V and 5 from J, leaving 14 bases between them. The CDR3 is 15 residues long. Germline CDR1 is LGHDT and CDR2 is YNNKEL (reference sequence). The CDR3 sequence is CASSQGGGRTYGYTF. In nucleotides, the CDR3 is TGTGCCAGCAGCCAAGGGGGAGGACGGACGTATGGCTACACCTTC.

The J gene is TRBJ1-1, the V gene TRBV6-5, with D perhaps matching TRBD1 (6 bases). Deletions cut 10 bases from V and 1 base from J, with 13 bases between. The CDR3 has 13 residues. CDR1 MNHEY and CDR2 SVGAGI come from the germline V gene. DNA for the CDR3: TGTGCCACTACTACAGGGACGAACACTGAAGCTTTCTTT. Translating it yields CATTTGTNTEAFF.

V gene TRBV27 combines with J gene TRBJ1-2; D gene unclear. CDR3 length: 15 residues. V shed 6 bases and J shed 7 bases, with 21 bases lying between them. From germline, CDR1 is MNHEY and CDR2 SMNVEV (reference sequence). Here the CDR3 DNA reads TGTGCCAGCAGCTTCACCCCCCCGGGTTTGAGTGGCTACACCTTC. The encoded protein is CASSFTPPGLSGYTF.

The genes are TRBV15 and TRBJ1-5, with D unclear. Germline values: CDR1 LNHNV, CDR2 YYDKDF (reference sequence). With 4 bases removed from V and 1 base from J, the gap between germline ends came to 14 bases. The CDR3 is 16 residues long. The CDR3 is CATSNKRFSSNQPQHF. The DNA for the CDR3 is TGTGCCACCAGCAATAAGAGGTTTTCCAGCAATCAGCCCCAGCATTTT.

The gene calls are TRBV15 and TRBJ2-7; 7 bases are shared with TRBD2. V dropped 1 base and J dropped 3; count of bases not matched to a gene: 6. From germline, CDR1 is LNHNV and CDR2 YYDKDF (reference sequence). The CDR3 consists of 15 residues. For the CDR3, the DNA is TGTGCCACCAGCAGAGTTAACCGGGGGGACTACGAGCAGTACTTC. It specifies CATSRVNRGDYEQYF.

The gene calls are TRBV7-9 and TRBJ2-5, with TRBD2 matching 15 bases. CDR1 and CDR2 from the germline V gene are SEHNR and FQNEAQ (reference sequence). The CDR3 loop spans 15 amino acids. V shed 5 bases and J 5 bases; nucleotides not matched to a gene: 3. CDR3 nucleotides: TGTGCCAGCAGCGGACTAGCGGGGGGGCCGGAGACCCAGTACTTC. It encodes CASSGLAGGPETQYF.

This rearrangement joins TRBV7-2 to TRBJ2-7, with a weak D call TRBD1 (5 bases). Trimming stripped 1 base from V and 6 bases from J, with 25 bases between. This CDR3 region has 18 residues. Per germline, CDR1 SGHTA and CDR2 FQGNSA. CDR3 coding DNA: TGTGCCAGCAGCTTAGAATCGCGTACGATACAGTGGGGCCTCGAGCAGTACTTC. Protein product: CASSLESRTIQWGLEQYF.

CDR3 sequence: CASTLGQGYTEAFF. In DNA form, the CDR3 reads TGTGCCAGCACCTTGGGACAGGGTTACACTGAAGCTTTCTTT. The chain uses TRBV6-5 and TRBJ1-1; 9 bases map to TRBD1. Trimming took 7 bases from V and 3 from J; bases not matched to a gene: 6. The CDR3 is 14 amino acids. Per germline, CDR1 MNHEY and CDR2 SVGAGI.

This clone was observed once. CDR3 in DNA: TGCGCCAGCAGCTTGAGTGGGACAGGGTTCTACGAGCAGTACTTC. This translates into CASSLSGTGFYEQYF. This chain joins TRBV5-1 and TRBJ2-7; TRBD1 aligns across 9 bases. The V gene end was trimmed by 1 base and the J gene end by 3 bases; junction bases not matched to a gene: 5. Germline V gene lookup returns CDR1 SGHRS and CDR2 YFSETQ. There are 15 residues in the CDR3.

The chain joins TRBV6-5 to TRBJ1-2; 8 bases agree with TRBD1. Looked up from germline, CDR1 is MNHEY and CDR2 is SVGAGI. The CDR3 loop spans 15 amino acids. The trim removed 2 bases at V and 4 bases at J, leaving 6 bases unmatched. CDR3 in DNA: TGTGCCAGCAGTTACAATTTCCAGGGGGCCTATGGCTACACCTTC. This gives the protein CASSYNFQGAYGYTF.

The chain employs TRBV12-3 or TRBV12-4 and TRBJ2-3; D remains unclear. Trimming shortened V by 6 bases and J by 2 bases, and 3 bases separated the two germline ends. The CDR3 is 11 residues long. CDR3 residues: CASSYTDTQYF. The DNA of the CDR3 is TGTGCCAGCAGCTACACAGATACGCAGTATTTT.

The V and J genes are TRBV5-6 and TRBJ1-1; the match to TRBD1 covers 9 bases. The CDR3 runs 16 residues. Germline CDR1 is SGHDT and CDR2 is YYEEEE. The V segment lost 3 bases and the J segment 4 bases; nucleotides outside the gene matches: 10. The CDR3 DNA reads TGTGCCAGCAGCTGGGGGACAGGGCGTCTTATCACTGAAGCTTTCTTT. It yields the protein CASSWGTGRLITEAFF.

The chain recombines TRBV2 with TRBJ2-5; 11 bases agree with TRBD2. Per germline, CDR1 SNHLY and CDR2 FYNNEI. The CDR3 extends over 15 amino acids. The J segment lost 4 bases and the V segment lost 6 bases, leaving 7 bases of the junction unmatched. The DNA of the CDR3 is TGTGCCAGCAGCATACTAGCGGGAGTGGGAGAGACCCAGTACTTC. Translation: CASSILAGVGETQYF.

The chain recombines TRBV9 with TRBJ2-1, with D maybe TRBD2 (6 bases). Germline CDR1 is SGDLS and CDR2 is YYNGEE. This CDR3 region has 15 residues. Trimming took 3 bases from V and 0 from J, leaving 10 bases between them. CDR3 sequence (DNA): TGTGCCAGCAGCGCTCTAGCGTACTCCTACAATGAGCAGTTCTTC. It encodes CASSALAYSYNEQFF.